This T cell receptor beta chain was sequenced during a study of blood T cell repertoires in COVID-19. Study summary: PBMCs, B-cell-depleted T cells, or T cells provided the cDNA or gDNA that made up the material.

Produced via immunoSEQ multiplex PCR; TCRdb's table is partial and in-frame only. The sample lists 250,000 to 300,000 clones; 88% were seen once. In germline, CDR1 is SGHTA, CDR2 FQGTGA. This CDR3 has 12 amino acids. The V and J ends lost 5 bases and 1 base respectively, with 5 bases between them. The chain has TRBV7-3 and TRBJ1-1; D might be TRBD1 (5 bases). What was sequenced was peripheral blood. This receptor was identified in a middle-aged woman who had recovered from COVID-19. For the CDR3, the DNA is TGTGCCAGCAGCCAGGGGAACACTGAAGCTTTCTTT. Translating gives CASSQGNTEAFF.